Sequencing of this T cell receptor (beta chain) was carried out in a study of blood T cells in healthy people across ages. V trimming: 6 bases; J trimming: 3 bases; junction bases outside the gene matches: 8. Germline V gene data show CDR1 as SNHLY and CDR2 as FYNNEI. This CDR3 region has 16 residues. Sample-barcoded 5' priming and a J-beta primer mix drove a second PCR of roughly 7 to 11 cycles. TCRdb processed the 5' RACE reads anew with MiXCR; each CDR3 protein has one entry. Among a few hundred thousand distinct CDR3 sequences, 27% were seen once, and the ten largest hold about 18%. Sequencing was done on a sample of blood. The chain uses TRBV2 and TRBJ2-1; 10 bases map to TRBD2. This clonotype was sampled from a woman aged 70-85 years in good health. The CDR3, as DNA: TGTGCCAGCAGGGCAGGGTCTAGCGGGAGCTACAATGAGCAGTTCTTC. Translated, it gives CASRAGSSGSYNEQFF.